The T cell receptor beta chain under discussion was sequenced for a study of cytomegalovirus exposure and HLA in healthy donors. Study findings and constraints: In an earlier analysis, productive rearrangement rates for most beta V segments clustered near 87% or 30%. Immune exposure information available was restricted to CMV serostatus. Association of a missense DCLRE1C variant with TCR beta V- and J-gene trimming was reported in a later analysis.

A remark on this clone: Its antigen is still unknown.

The primer mix had 60 Vbeta and 13 Jbeta primers. The data were produced by immunoSEQ multiplex PCR, yet TCRdb's version contains in-frame clones alone and is incomplete. Recorded for this sample: about 41,000 clones. Germline CDR1 and CDR2: LNHNV and YYDKDF (reference sequence). Trimming pared 6 bases from V and 2 bases from J, leaving 13 bases between. The CDR3 runs 14 residues. Sequencing was performed on PBMCs. The sequence was obtained from a young man in good health and CMV-seronegative. The chain couples TRBV15 to TRBJ1-2; D might be TRBD1 (6 bases). CDR3 coding DNA: TGTGCCACCAGTCTTCTCAGGGGAAACTATGGCTACACCTTC. It yields the protein CATSLLRGNYGYTF.